This TCR beta chain was obtained from a study of shared clonotypes between healthy human individuals. Whole-study context: Every donor yielded three CD4 naive, three CD4 memory, two CD8 naive and one CD8 memory plate.

Germline assignment: CDR1 SGHRS and CDR2 YFSETQ. The CDR3 spans 14 residues. V lost 0 bases, J lost 7 bases, and 11 bases lay in between. The run depth of the assay was deep. TCRdb keeps only in-frame clones here, not all; method: immunoSEQ multiplex PCR. The sample contains under 1,100,000 clones, approximately 76% of which appear only once. There were no recent acute infections or vaccinations among the donors, who were healthy HIV-negative adults. Naive CD45RA+ and memory CD45RA-negative subsets were split from CD4+ cells. The sequence came from a man aged 18 to 29 in good health. Sequencing was carried out using memory CD4+ T cells sorted from blood. Subset specified: CD45RA-negative fraction. The chain combines TRBV5-1 with TRBJ2-1; no clear D gene. The CDR3 DNA reads TGCGCCAGCAGCTTGGTTGCTACTAAGAATGAGCAGTTCTTC. This encodes CASSLVATKNEQFF. Full variable domain (missing parts from reference TRBV5-1 and TRBJ2-1): KAGVTQTPRYLIKTRGQQVTLSCSPISGHRSVSWYQQTPGQGLQFLFEYFSETQRNKGNFPGRFSGRQFSNSRSEMNVSTLELGDSALYLCASSLVATKNEQFFGPGTRLTVL.